The 13 T cell receptor beta chains below come from one sample, sequenced in a study of shared clonotypes between healthy human individuals. This table comes from immunoSEQ multiplex PCR, and its TCRdb copy is limited to in-frame clones, with some not included. This sample carries 950,000 to 1,200,000 clones, about 80% of them seen once, and the ten largest clones take approximately 0.95%. The material sequenced was memory CD4+ T cells from PBMCs. As for subset: CD45RA-negative fraction. All receptors derive from a man younger than 35 in good health. Some clones in this sample may be carry-over from other donors' samples.

The CDR3 DNA sequence: TGTGCCAGCAGGGTACCGTGGGAGCATCAGTTCTTC. This translates into CASRVPWEHQFF. The J gene is TRBJ2-1, the V gene TRBV28; possibly TRBD2 for D (5 bases). Per germline, CDR1 MDHEN and CDR2 SYDVKM. V was cut by 6 bases and J by 13 bases, with 16 bases left in between. CDR3 length equals 12 residues.

V and J are TRBV11-2 and TRBJ2-1; D is possibly TRBD2 (6 bases). This CDR3 is 14 amino acids long. Trimming took 2 bases from V and 6 from J, leaving 11 bases between them. Germline lookup yields CDR1 SGHAT and CDR2 FQNNGV. The DNA of the CDR3 is TGTGCCAGCAGCTTAAGGGACTCCGTCAATGAGCAGTTCTTC. The encoded protein is CASSLRDSVNEQFF.

The chain has TRBV18 and TRBJ2-3; unclear D gene. This CDR3 is built from 15 residues. Germline V gene data show CDR1 as KGHSH and CDR2 as LQKENI. V was clipped by 0 bases and J by 3 bases, with 10 bases between them. CDR3 nucleotides: TGTGCCAGCTCACCACCGAGCGAGAGGACAGATACGCAGTATTTT. Translating gives CASSPPSERTDTQYF. Full variable domain (outside the CDR3, taken from reference TRBV18 and TRBJ2-3): NAGVMQNPRHLVRRRGQEARLRCSPMKGHSHVYWYRQLPEEGLKFMVYLQKENIIDESGMPKERFSAEFPKEGPSILRIQQVVRGDSAAYFCASSPPSERTDTQYFGPGTRLTVL.

The table lists this clone with a few counts. The V and J genes are TRBV28 and TRBJ2-7; weak D call: TRBD1 (6 bases). The V and J ends lost 3 bases and 6 bases respectively, with 9 bases between them. Germline CDR1 MDHEN, CDR2 SYDVKM. The length of the CDR3 is 12 residues. CDR3 residues: CASSLRGGEQYF. CDR3 sequence (DNA): TGTGCCAGCAGTTTGAGAGGGGGCGAGCAGTACTTC. The full variable domain, rest sourced from reference TRBV28 and TRBJ2-7, is DVKVTQSSRYLVKRTGEKVFLECVQDMDHENMFWYRQDPGLGLRLIYFSYDVKMKEKGDIPEGYSVSREKKERFSLILESASTNQTSMYLCASSLRGGEQYFGPGTRLTVT.

CDR3 sequence reads: CASRGDSRNYGYTF. In nucleotides, the CDR3 is TGTGCCAGCAGGGGGGACAGTCGTAACTATGGCTACACCTTC. The chain is built from TRBV6-5 and TRBJ1-2; TRBD1 agrees at 7 bases. Germline assignment: CDR1 MNHEY and CDR2 SVGAGI. This CDR3 has 14 amino acids. With V trimmed by 6 bases and J by 1 base, 5 bases remained unmatched.

This chain uses TRBV5-1 with TRBJ2-5; 8 positions agree with TRBD1. V trimming: 1 base; J trimming: 3 bases; junction bases outside the gene matches: 5. The CDR3 spans 15 residues. CDR1 SGHRS and CDR2 YFSETQ come from the germline V gene. This CDR3 reads CASSLLPGGEETQYF. In nucleotides, the CDR3 is TGCGCCAGCAGCTTGCTCCCAGGGGGCGAAGAGACCCAGTACTTC. Full variable domain (rest looked up from reference TRBV5-1 and TRBJ2-5): KAGVTQTPRYLIKTRGQQVTLSCSPISGHRSVSWYQQTPGQGLQFLFEYFSETQRNKGNFPGRFSGRQFSNSRSEMNVSTLELGDSALYLCASSLLPGGEETQYFGPGTRLLVL.

DNA of the CDR3: TGTGCCTGGAGTGTAATGGGGCGGCCGGCTTTCTTT. This translates into CAWSVMGRPAFF. The genes are TRBV30 and TRBJ1-1; maybe TRBD1 (5 bases). The V end lost 0 bases, the J end lost 11 bases, and 13 bases lay between the germline ends. Germline CDR1 and CDR2: GTSNPN and SVGIG (reference sequence). CDR3 length: 12 residues. Filled out from reference TRBV30 and TRBJ1-1, the complete variable domain reads SQTIHQWPATLVQPVGSPLSLECTVEGTSNPNLYWYRQAAGRGLQLLFYSVGIGQISSEVPQNLSASRPQDRQFILSSKKLLLSDSGFYLCAWSVMGRPAFFGQGTRLTVV.

This clone has only a few counts. This chain links TRBV9 with TRBJ1-1, with D hard to call. The CDR3 consists of 14 residues. The germline V gene encodes CDR1 SGDLS and CDR2 YYNGEE. The V gene lost 3 bases and the J gene lost 3 bases, with 12 bases spanning the gap. Here the CDR3 DNA reads TGTGCCAGCAGCGCTTCGGATTTCCACACTGAAGCTTTCTTT. This translates into CASSASDFHTEAFF.

The chain employs TRBV25-1 and TRBJ1-1; the D gene is possibly TRBD1 (5 bases). Germline CDR1 reads MGHDK; CDR2 reads SYGVNS. Trimming pared 8 bases from V and 5 bases from J, leaving 15 bases between. CDR3 length: 13 residues. This chain's CDR3 is CASQPGGDTEAFF. CDR3 DNA sequence: TGTGCCAGCCAACCGGGGGGGGATACTGAAGCTTTCTTT. The full variable domain, in which reference TRBV25-1 and TRBJ1-1 provide the parts outside the CDR3, is EADIYQTPRYLVIGTGKKITLECSQTMGHDKMYWYQQDPGMELHLIHYSYGVNSTEKGDLSSESTVSRIRTEHFPLTLESARPSHTSQYLCASQPGGDTEAFFGQGTRLTVV.

The chain has TRBV18 and TRBJ1-1; D remains unclear. The CDR3 is 12 residues long. Germline loops: CDR1 KGHSH, CDR2 LQKENI. Trimming cost V 3 bases and J 7 bases, with 9 bases left between them. CDR3 nucleotide sequence: TGTGCCAGCTCACCCACCTCCAATGAAGCTTTCTTT. As protein: CASSPTSNEAFF.

In this sample, this clone turned up a few times. The chain couples TRBV2 to TRBJ2-5; the match to TRBD2 covers 7 bases. V shed 10 bases, J shed 4 bases, and the junction held 12 bases outside the gene matches. The CDR3 runs to 14 residues. From germline, CDR1 is SNHLY and CDR2 FYNNEI. CDR3 amino acids: CAITSGTRGETQYF. The CDR3 DNA reads as TGTGCCATTACAAGCGGGACGAGGGGAGAGACCCAGTACTTC. The complete variable domain, with remaining parts taken from reference TRBV2 and TRBJ2-5, reads EPEVTQTPSHQVTQMGQEVILRCVPISNHLYFYWYRQILGQKVEFLVSFYNNEISEKSEIFDDQFSVERPDGSNFTLKIRSTKLEDSAMYFCAITSGTRGETQYFGPGTRLLVL.

This chain uses TRBV18 with TRBJ2-1, with 9 bases identical to TRBD2. This CDR3 spans 15 amino acids. Germline lookup yields CDR1 KGHSH and CDR2 LQKENI. V shed 2 bases, J shed 4 bases, and the junction held 3 bases outside the gene matches. CDR3 DNA: TGTGCCAGCTCACCAAACCTAGCGGGGTACAATGAGCAGTTCTTC. This sequence encodes CASSPNLAGYNEQFF.

This clone was detected once. The chain combines TRBV6-1 with TRBJ1-2, with D tentatively TRBD1 (5 bases). CDR3 length: 15 amino acids. Trimming pared 0 bases from V and 8 bases from J, leaving 16 bases between. Germline V lookup: CDR1 MNHNS, CDR2 SASEGT. CDR3 residues: CASSEAVLGRDGYTF. The CDR3 DNA follows: TGTGCCAGCAGTGAAGCGGTGTTAGGCAGGGACGGCTACACCTTC.